Listed below are T cell receptor beta chains from one sample, sequenced in a study of shared clonotypes between healthy human individuals. Assay used: immunoSEQ multiplex PCR; TCRdb lists only in-frame clones, some missing. Of about 1 million clones listed, roughly 80% are singletons. Specimen: memory CD4+ T cells sorted from blood. These receptors originate from a man aged 18 to 29 in good health. Both conserved end residues are part of each CDR3. A D gene is named only where the DNA matches it firmly. The listing skips clone size in some rows; elsewhere it reads once, few, many or a size class.

v_gene	d_gene	abundance	j_gene	CDR3nt	CDR3aa
TRBV7-2	.	.	TRBJ2-3	TGTGCCAGCAGCTTGGGGGGGGCCACAGATACGCAGTATTTT	CASSLGGATDTQYF
TRBV5-1	.	few	TRBJ1-1	TGCGCCAGCAGCTTGGACGGGGCCGACCTCGCGGGAGCTTTCTTT	CASSLDGADLAGAFF
TRBV27	.	.	TRBJ1-2	TGTGCCGTCAGGCGTAGTGGGACAAACTATGGCTACACCTTC	CAVRRSGTNYGYTF
TRBV5-1	.	.	TRBJ2-2	TGCGCCAGCAGCTCCACTCCCGGGGCCGGGGAGCTGTTTTTT	CASSSTPGAGELFF
TRBV10-2	.	few	TRBJ1-5	TGCGGCACGGGGGTTTATAGCAATCAGCCCCAGCATTTT	CGTGVYSNQPQHF
TRBV14	.	few	TRBJ1-1	TGTGCCAGCAGCCAAGAACTACTCTCAGGCACTGAAGCTTTCTTT	CASSQELLSGTEAFF
TRBV9	.	few	TRBJ1-6	TGTGCCAGCAGCCCGTCGGACCTATACGATTCACCCCTCCACTTT	CASSPSDLYDSPLHF
TRBV11-2	TRBD2	.	TRBJ2-3	TGTGCCAGCAGCTTAGATAGACGGACTAGCGGCACAGATACGCAGTATTTT	CASSLDRRTSGTDTQYF
TRBV10-3	.	.	TRBJ2-1	TGTGCCATCAGTCAGGGTCGGGGGCGCGGAAATGAGCAGTTCTTC	CAISQGRGRGNEQFF
TRBV6-5	.	.	TRBJ1-4	TGTGCCAGCAGTTACTCAGGGGGGCTCGCGGAAAAACTGTTTTTT	CASSYSGGLAEKLFF
TRBV7-9	.	.	TRBJ2-1	TGTGCCAGCAGCTTAAACGAAATTGAGCAGTTCTTC	CASSLNEIEQFF